Below are 31 T cell receptor beta chains sequenced from a single sample in a study of cytomegalovirus exposure and HLA in healthy donors. It was with 60 Vbeta and 13 Jbeta primers that the PCR ran. Assay used: immunoSEQ multiplex PCR; TCRdb lists only in-frame clones, some missing. The data show about 170,000 clones, roughly four fifths seen once. The specimen sequenced was PBMCs. These receptors were taken from a woman aged 18-35 years in good health and CMV-seronegative.

J is TRBJ2-7 and V is TRBV5-4, with TRBD1 matching over 9 bases. The germline CDR1 and CDR2 sequences are SGHNT and YYREEE (reference sequence). CDR3 length: 15 amino acids. V shed 0 bases and J 2 bases; nucleotides not matched to a gene: 3. The CDR3 region has the DNA TGTGCCAGCAGCTTGGAAGGGACAGGGCCCTACGAGCAGTACTTC. As protein: CASSLEGTGPYEQYF.

The rearrangement joins TRBV29-1 to TRBJ2-3; 8 bases map to TRBD2. The CDR3 runs 13 residues. Germline V gene sequence: CDR1 SQVTM, CDR2 ANQGSEA. J was trimmed by 6 bases and V by 4 bases; bases with no gene match: 6. The CDR3 protein is CSVAGRARDTQYF. The CDR3 region has the DNA TGCAGCGTTGCCGGGAGGGCCCGGGATACGCAGTATTTT.

The chain recombines TRBV5-1 with TRBJ2-7; the match to TRBD2 covers 13 bases. Unmatched junction bases numbered 7, after V lost 4 bases and J lost 3 bases. Germline V CDR1 and CDR2: SGHRS, YFSETQ. The CDR3 covers 16 residues. The DNA for the CDR3 is TGCGCCAGCAGCCCGGGGACTAGCGGGACAAGCTACGAGCAGTACTTC. This sequence encodes CASSPGTSGTSYEQYF.

The CDR3 reads CAISESTGANFYGYTF. DNA of the CDR3: TGTGCCATCAGTGAGTCGACAGGGGCAAATTTTTATGGCTACACCTTC. The chain links TRBV10-3 to TRBJ1-2; TRBD1 matches 8 bases. J was trimmed by 5 bases and V by 0 bases; bases with no gene match: 8. This CDR3 comprises 16 residues. Germline assignment: CDR1 ENHRY and CDR2 SYGVKD.

V usage is TRBV27 and J usage is TRBJ2-1, with 12 bases that match TRBD2. The length of the CDR3 is 17 residues. Germline trimming cut 5 bases from V and 4 bases from J; bases unmatched to any gene: 9. Germline CDR1 reads MNHEY; CDR2 reads SMNVEV (reference sequence). The CDR3 sequence is CASSPRGLAGPYNEQFF. CDR3 in DNA: TGTGCCAGCAGTCCACGAGGACTAGCGGGGCCGTACAATGAGCAGTTCTTC.

The chain combines TRBV19 with TRBJ1-5; D possibly corresponds to TRBD1 (5 bases). This CDR3 is built from 14 residues. V shed 3 bases and J shed 5 bases, with 11 bases lying between them. In germline, CDR1 is LNHDA, CDR2 SQIVND (reference sequence). The chain's CDR3 is CASSMQGVDQPQHF. The DNA of the CDR3 is TGTGCCAGTAGTATGCAGGGTGTAGATCAGCCCCAGCATTTT.

The chain carries TRBV7-6 and TRBJ2-5; D may be TRBD2 (5 bases). The J call may be in error: the DNA end matches TRBJ2-7 better. Germline V CDR1 and CDR2: SGHVS, FNYEAQ. This CDR3 comprises 14 residues. The CDR3 spells CASSLDRGFHEQYF. As DNA, the CDR3 is TGTGCCAGCAGCTTAGATCGAGGGTTCCACGAGCAGTACTTC.

The rearrangement links TRBV28 to TRBJ1-2; D is undetermined. This CDR3 comprises 11 residues. V was clipped by 5 bases and J by 2 bases, with 3 bases between them. The V gene's germline CDR1 is MDHEN and CDR2 SYDVKM. The CDR3 sequence is CASSRNYGYTF. The CDR3 DNA reads as TGTGCCAGCAGTCGGAACTATGGCTACACCTTC.

The rearrangement links TRBV6-5 to TRBJ2-3; 12 bases match TRBD2. Germline trimming cut 7 bases from V and 6 bases from J; bases unmatched to any gene: 8. This CDR3 is 15 amino acids long. Germline V gene lookup returns CDR1 MNHEY and CDR2 SVGAGI. In nucleotides, the CDR3 is TGTGCCAGCAAGCGACTAGCGGGAGAAGGGGATACGCAGTATTTT. It codes for CASKRLAGEGDTQYF.

This chain connects TRBV5-1 to TRBJ2-7; D gene ambiguous. This CDR3 comprises 12 residues. Trimming pared 0 bases from V and 5 bases from J, leaving 6 bases between. Per germline, CDR1 SGHRS and CDR2 YFSETQ. Here the CDR3 reads CASSLVGNEQYF. As DNA, the CDR3 is TGCGCCAGCAGCTTGGTTGGCAACGAGCAGTACTTC.

The chain carries TRBV27 and TRBJ1-5, with no clear D. Germline-derived CDR1 and CDR2 are MNHEY and SMNVEV (reference sequence). The ends were cut back, 5 bases at V and 0 bases at J, with 14 bases in the middle. The length of the CDR3 is 16 residues. CDR3 sequence reads: CASSAALTNSNQPQHF. The CDR3 nucleotides are TGTGCCAGCAGTGCCGCCCTGACAAATAGCAATCAGCCCCAGCATTTT.

The V call is TRBV28, the J call TRBJ2-7, with 9 bases aligning to TRBD1. Per the germline V gene, CDR1 is MDHEN and CDR2 is SYDVKM. V was pared by 6 bases and J by 4 bases, with 7 bases of the junction left unmatched. The CDR3 is 14 amino acids. CDR3 bases: TGTGCCAGCAGGCCGGGACAGGGAAAGTACGAGCAGTACTTC. Translated, it gives CASRPGQGKYEQYF.

This sequence joins TRBV10-2 and TRBJ2-1; perhaps TRBD2 as D (5 bases). The CDR3 sequence is 15 residues long. Per germline, CDR1 WSHSY and CDR2 SAAADI. Trimming took off 0 bases at V and 0 bases at J, with 6 bases between the two ends. CDR3 sequence (DNA): TGCGCCAGCAGTGAGTCTGGGAGCTCCTACAATGAGCAGTTCTTC. It codes for CASSESGSSYNEQFF.

This chain links TRBV28 with TRBJ1-2, with TRBD1 identical over 10 bases. Germline V gives CDR1 MDHEN, CDR2 SYDVKM. The CDR3 covers 15 residues. The V segment lost 7 bases and the J segment 8 bases; nucleotides outside the gene matches: 13. This chain's CDR3 is CASNVPGQGSSGYTF. Here the CDR3 DNA reads TGTGCCAGCAACGTACCGGGACAGGGGTCCTCCGGCTACACCTTC.

V usage is TRBV7-2 and J usage is TRBJ2-1, with D possibly TRBD2 on 6 matching bases. Germline V CDR1 and CDR2: SGHTA, FQGNSA. V was shortened by 1 base and J by 3 bases, with 13 bases between the two germline ends. The CDR3 loop spans 16 amino acids. Written as DNA, the CDR3 is TGTGCCAGCAGCTTAGGCGGAAGCGGGTTCTACAATGAGCAGTTCTTC. Its translation: CASSLGGSGFYNEQFF.

The J gene is TRBJ2-1, the V gene TRBV11-2; D uncertain. Germline lookup yields CDR1 SGHAT and CDR2 FQNNGV. The CDR3 covers 15 residues. The ends were cut back, 4 bases at V and 4 bases at J, with 14 bases in the middle. In DNA, the CDR3 is TGTGCCAGCAGCTCATTGTTAAACGGGTACAATGAGCAGTTCTTC. Its translation is CASSSLLNGYNEQFF.

The rearrangement joins TRBV19 to TRBJ2-7; no clear D gene. V was shortened by 1 base and J by 2 bases, with 9 bases between the two germline ends. The CDR3 length is 14 residues. CDR1 is LNHDA, CDR2 SQIVND, per germline (reference sequence). CDR3 in amino acids: CASSIAAGAYEQYF. CDR3 nucleotides: TGTGCCAGTAGTATAGCGGCAGGCGCCTACGAGCAGTACTTC.

In this sample, this clone turned up a few times. The chain has TRBV2 and TRBJ2-3, with a weak D call TRBD1 (6 bases). The germline V gene encodes CDR1 SNHLY and CDR2 FYNNEI. The CDR3 totals 16 residues. Trimming cost V 2 bases and J 3 bases, with 15 bases left between them. The CDR3 sequence is CASSEPWTEKTDTQYF. Written as DNA, the CDR3 is TGTGCCAGCAGTGAACCTTGGACAGAAAAGACAGATACGCAGTATTTT.

The V gene is TRBV10-1, the J gene TRBJ1-1, with 8 bases matching TRBD1. J gave up 6 bases and V 9 bases, and 12 bases lay outside the gene matches. The CDR3 has 14 amino acids. In germline, CDR1 is WNHNN, CDR2 SYGVQD (reference sequence). CDR3 nucleotides: TGCGCCAGATTTAGGGGACAGGTTAACCCTGAAGCTTTCTTT. Protein: CARFRGQVNPEAFF.

In this sample, this clone turned up a few times. Other DNA sequences from this sample encode an identical CDR3 as well. This chain joins TRBV28 and TRBJ1-2; perhaps TRBD1 as D (6 bases). Germline-derived CDR1 and CDR2 are MDHEN and SYDVKM. This CDR3 contains 14 residues. Trimming stripped 1 base from V and 4 bases from J, with 10 bases between. Here the CDR3 reads CASSLLTGGYGYTF. DNA for the CDR3: TGTGCCAGCAGTTTATTGACAGGAGGCTATGGCTACACCTTC.

The rearrangement uses TRBV5-1 and TRBJ2-7; 7 nucleotides match TRBD2. CDR1 and CDR2 (germline): SGHRS, YFSETQ. J was trimmed by 5 bases and V by 0 bases; bases with no gene match: 5. The CDR3 totals 14 residues. CDR3 residues: CASSLGGSLNEQYF. The CDR3 DNA sequence: TGCGCCAGCAGCTTGGGCGGGAGTCTCAACGAGCAGTACTTC.

The chain is built from TRBV10-3 and TRBJ2-6, with 8 nucleotides matching TRBD2. Germline trimming cut 0 bases from V and 0 bases from J; bases unmatched to any gene: 13. Germline CDR1 is ENHRY and CDR2 is SYGVKD. This CDR3 spans 21 amino acids. The CDR3 sequence is CAISESIGGGTSPSGANVLTF. CDR3 DNA sequence: TGTGCCATCAGTGAGTCGATTGGCGGGGGGACCTCTCCCTCTGGGGCCAACGTCCTGACTTTC.

Remarks on this clone: This sample also contains other DNA sequences that code for the same CDR3. V usage is TRBV19 and J usage is TRBJ2-7, with 7 nucleotides matching TRBD1. This CDR3 is built from 13 residues. V lost 6 bases and J lost 3; bases outside the gene matches: 5. The V gene's germline CDR1 is LNHDA and CDR2 SQIVND (reference sequence). In DNA, the CDR3 is TGTGCCAGTAGCCCGTCAGGGGGCTACGAGCAGTACTTC. Amino acid sequence: CASSPSGGYEQYF.

This chain connects TRBV2 to TRBJ2-5; the match to TRBD2 covers 9 bases. Per germline, CDR1 SNHLY and CDR2 FYNNEI. The V gene end was trimmed by 7 bases and the J gene end by 3 bases; junction bases not matched to a gene: 3. The CDR3 covers 13 residues. CDR3 coding DNA: TGTGCCAGCAAATTAGCGGGAGAAGAGACCCAGTACTTC. This translates into CASKLAGEETQYF.

The rearrangement uses TRBV5-5 and TRBJ2-3; 7 positions match TRBD1. This CDR3 is 16 amino acids long. In germline, CDR1 is SGHKS, CDR2 YYEKEE (reference sequence). Trimming at V came to 4 bases and at J to 4 bases, leaving 12 bases not matched to a gene. In DNA form, the CDR3 reads TGTGCCAGCAGCCACGGACAGGCCCCAGGTCCAGATACGCAGTATTTT. Translation gives CASSHGQAPGPDTQYF.

The chain employs TRBV5-5 and TRBJ2-7; TRBD1 aligns across 9 bases. J was trimmed by 2 bases and V by 0 bases; bases with no gene match: 3. In germline, CDR1 is SGHKS, CDR2 YYEKEE (reference sequence). CDR3 length: 15 amino acids. This CDR3 is CASSLGYRGPYEQYF. CDR3 coding DNA: TGTGCCAGCAGCTTGGGTTACAGGGGGCCCTACGAGCAGTACTTC.

This clone has a handful of counts. V and J are TRBV7-9 and TRBJ1-1; 10 nucleotides match TRBD1. The V gene end was trimmed by 2 bases and the J gene end by 4 bases; junction bases not matched to a gene: 1. The germline CDR1 and CDR2 sequences are SEHNR and FQNEAQ (reference sequence). This CDR3 is built from 14 residues. CDR3 amino acids: CASSLWTGGTEAFF. The CDR3 DNA sequence: TGTGCCAGCAGCTTATGGACAGGGGGCACTGAAGCTTTCTTT.

This rearrangement joins TRBV5-4 to TRBJ2-1, with 8 bases lining up with TRBD2. The CDR3 consists of 15 residues. J was trimmed by 3 bases and V by 0 bases; bases with no gene match: 2. CDR1 is SGHNT, CDR2 YYREEE, per germline (reference sequence). The CDR3 here is CASSLELADYNEQFF. The CDR3 coding sequence is TGTGCCAGCAGCTTGGAACTAGCGGACTACAATGAGCAGTTCTTC. Using reference TRBV5-4 and TRBJ2-1 for the parts outside the CDR3, the full variable domain is ETGVTQSPTHLIKTRGQQVTLRCSSQSGHNTVSWYQQALGQGPQFIFQYYREEENGRGNFPPRFSGLQFPNYSSELNVNALELDDSALYLCASSLELADYNEQFFGPGTRLTVL.

The V call is TRBV2, the J call TRBJ2-1; TRBD1 aligns across 9 bases. Per the germline V gene, CDR1 is SNHLY and CDR2 is FYNNEI. V lost 6 bases, J lost 1 base, and 4 bases stayed unmatched. The CDR3 extends over 15 amino acids. CDR3 loop: CASREGQGSYNEQFF. DNA for the CDR3: TGTGCCAGCAGGGAGGGACAGGGATCCTACAATGAGCAGTTCTTC.

The V call is TRBV11-2, the J call TRBJ2-4, with TRBD1 identical over 7 bases. From germline, CDR1 is SGHAT and CDR2 FQNNGV. The CDR3 runs to 17 residues. The ends lost 3 bases at V and 3 bases at J; junction bases unmatched: 11. For the CDR3, the DNA is TGTGCCAGCAGCTTCCTAAGGGACAGTCTCGGCAAAAACATTCAGTACTTC. Translated, it gives CASSFLRDSLGKNIQYF.

The chain joins TRBV18 to TRBJ1-3; D uncertain. This CDR3 has 14 amino acids. Per germline, CDR1 KGHSH and CDR2 LQKENI. Trimming removed 2 bases from V and 0 bases from J, with 5 bases in between. The DNA of the CDR3 is TGTGCCAGCTCACCAGAGGGCTCTGGAAACACCATATATTTT. The encoded protein is CASSPEGSGNTIYF.